The rows below give T cell receptor beta chains drawn from one sample of a study of blood T cell repertoires in COVID-19. Sequencing was performed with immunoSEQ multiplex PCR; in TCRdb, only in-frame clones are kept and a portion is missing. The data show tens of thousands of clones, 60% to 85% seen once. The sample comprised peripheral blood. These receptors all come from a woman aged 80 or older with acute or convalescent COVID-19. Both conserved end residues are part of each CDR3. A D gene is named only where the DNA matches it firmly. For some rows the clone size is stated as once, few or many, or as a class when expanded; others skip it.

abundance: -
j_gene: TRBJ1-4
v_gene: TRBV7-2
d_gene: TRBD1
CDR3nt: TGTGCCAGCAGCTTGTGGACAGGAGCAACTAATGAAAAACTGTTTTTT
CDR3aa: CASSLWTGATNEKLFF

abundance: -
j_gene: TRBJ2-7
v_gene: TRBV27
d_gene: TRBD1
CDR3nt: TGTGCCAGCAGCAGTCCCGGGACAGGGGTTTACGAGCAGTACTTC
CDR3aa: CASSSPGTGVYEQYF

abundance: once
j_gene: TRBJ1-6
v_gene: TRBV10-2
d_gene: TRBD1
CDR3nt: TGCGCCAGCAGTGAGGGGGCAGGGGGTGTAAATAATTCACCCCTCCACTTT
CDR3aa: CASSEGAGGVNNSPLHF

abundance: -
j_gene: TRBJ1-1
v_gene: TRBV10-1
d_gene: -
CDR3nt: TGCGCCAGCAGTGAGTCGACTCTAGGAGGGTTGAACACTGAAGCTTTCTTT
CDR3aa: CASSESTLGGLNTEAFF

abundance: once
j_gene: TRBJ2-2
v_gene: TRBV7-2
d_gene: TRBD1
CDR3nt: TGTGCCAGCAGCTTAATGGCAGGGGGAAAGAACACCGGGGAGCTGTTTTTT
CDR3aa: CASSLMAGGKNTGELFF

abundance: -
j_gene: TRBJ2-5
v_gene: TRBV5-5
d_gene: TRBD2
CDR3nt: TGTGCCAGCAGCGAGGTCGGAAGCGGTAGCGGGAGGGCCGGGGAGACCCAGTACTTC
CDR3aa: CASSEVGSGSGRAGETQYF

abundance: -
j_gene: TRBJ2-4
v_gene: TRBV11-2
d_gene: -
CDR3nt: TGTGCCAGCAGCTTCACAGGGCATGGTGGTAGGAACATTCAGTACTTC
CDR3aa: CASSFTGHGGRNIQYF

abundance: -
j_gene: TRBJ2-1
v_gene: TRBV29-1
d_gene: TRBD2
CDR3nt: TGCAGCGTTGATATTAGCGGGAGTTTTAATGAGCAGTTCTTC
CDR3aa: CSVDISGSFNEQFF

abundance: few
j_gene: TRBJ2-3
v_gene: TRBV6-6
d_gene: TRBD2
CDR3nt: TGTGCCAGCAGTTACTCAAGCGGGGCCGCAGATACGCAGTATTTT
CDR3aa: CASSYSSGAADTQYF

abundance: -
j_gene: TRBJ2-2
v_gene: TRBV30
d_gene: TRBD1
CDR3nt: TGTGCCTTGTACGGCGGGACAGGGGGCGGGGAGCTGTTTTTT
CDR3aa: CALYGGTGGGELFF

abundance: -
j_gene: TRBJ2-1
v_gene: TRBV15
d_gene: -
CDR3nt: TGTGCCACCAGCAGAGAGGGGGCGTATGGGCAGGAGCAGTTCTTC
CDR3aa: CATSREGAYGQEQFF

abundance: -
j_gene: TRBJ1-6
v_gene: TRBV2
d_gene: -
CDR3nt: TGTGCCAGCATGGGGGGGAGTACTTCACCCCTCCACTTT
CDR3aa: CASMGGSTSPLHF

abundance: -
j_gene: TRBJ2-3
v_gene: TRBV10-1
d_gene: -
CDR3nt: TGCGCCAGCAGTGATCGCGGGAGCACAGATACGCAGTATTTT
CDR3aa: CASSDRGSTDTQYF

abundance: -
j_gene: TRBJ1-1
v_gene: TRBV18
d_gene: -
CDR3nt: TGTGCCAGCTCGCTACGAGCCGAGGGCGAAGCTTTCTTT
CDR3aa: CASSLRAEGEAFF

abundance: -
j_gene: TRBJ2-3
v_gene: TRBV2
d_gene: TRBD2
CDR3nt: TGTGCCAGCAGTGAACTCCGACTAGCGGGAGGACCAGATACGCAGTATTTT
CDR3aa: CASSELRLAGGPDTQYF

abundance: -
j_gene: TRBJ2-7
v_gene: TRBV18
d_gene: TRBD1
CDR3nt: TGTGCCAGCTCCACGACAGGGGACTACGAGCAGTACTTC
CDR3aa: CASSTTGDYEQYF

abundance: -
j_gene: TRBJ2-4
v_gene: TRBV10-3
d_gene: TRBD1
CDR3nt: TGTGCCACGACAGGGGAAGACTACATTCAGTACTTC
CDR3aa: CATTGEDYIQYF

abundance: -
j_gene: TRBJ2-5
v_gene: TRBV5-1
d_gene: TRBD2
CDR3nt: TGCGCCAGCAGCTTGGCTCGACTAGCGCCTGGGGGGGAGACCCAGTACTTC
CDR3aa: CASSLARLAPGGETQYF

abundance: -
j_gene: TRBJ1-3
v_gene: TRBV3-1/TRBV3-2
d_gene: -
CDR3nt: TGTGCCAGCAGCCAAAAACAGGTTAACAGTGGAAACACCATATATTTT
CDR3aa: CASSQKQVNSGNTIYF

abundance: -
j_gene: TRBJ1-4
v_gene: TRBV2
d_gene: TRBD1
CDR3nt: TGTGCCAGCAGTGAACAGGACAGGGATTATGAAAAACTGTTTTTT
CDR3aa: CASSEQDRDYEKLFF

abundance: once
j_gene: TRBJ1-2
v_gene: TRBV5-1
d_gene: TRBD1
CDR3nt: TGCGCCAGCAGCCAATCTTCAGGGGGAAATGGCTACACCTTC
CDR3aa: CASSQSSGGNGYTF

abundance: -
j_gene: TRBJ2-1
v_gene: TRBV10-3
d_gene: -
CDR3nt: TGTGCCATCAGTTCCGGCGGGAACTCCTACAATGAGCAGTTCTTC
CDR3aa: CAISSGGNSYNEQFF

abundance: once
j_gene: TRBJ2-5
v_gene: TRBV24-1
d_gene: TRBD1
CDR3nt: TGTGCCACCAGTGAAGGACAGGGTGGGATGGTCCAAGAGACCCAGTACTTC
CDR3aa: CATSEGQGGMVQETQYF

abundance: few
j_gene: TRBJ1-1
v_gene: TRBV5-4
d_gene: TRBD1
CDR3nt: TGTGCCAGCAGCCCCGGACAGGGGAACACTGAAGCTTTCTTT
CDR3aa: CASSPGQGNTEAFF

abundance: many
j_gene: TRBJ1-1
v_gene: TRBV5-4
d_gene: -
CDR3nt: TGTGCCAGCATCAAGGGGCTTGAAGCTTTCTTT
CDR3aa: CASIKGLEAFF

abundance: -
j_gene: TRBJ1-2
v_gene: TRBV25-1
d_gene: TRBD1
CDR3nt: TGTGCCAGCAGAGGGGGACAGGGCGGCTACACCTTC
CDR3aa: CASRGGQGGYTF

abundance: -
j_gene: TRBJ2-1
v_gene: TRBV7-9
d_gene: -
CDR3nt: TGTGCCAGCAGCATTACTTACAATGAGCAGTTCTTC
CDR3aa: CASSITYNEQFF

abundance: -
j_gene: TRBJ2-5
v_gene: TRBV28
d_gene: -
CDR3nt: TGTGCCAGCAGTTTAGTAGCGTTAGAGACCCAGTACTTC
CDR3aa: CASSLVALETQYF

abundance: -
j_gene: TRBJ2-1
v_gene: TRBV4-1
d_gene: TRBD1
CDR3nt: TGCGCCAGCAGCCAAATCCAGCGCCGGGACAGGGGCTACAATGAGCAGTTCTTC
CDR3aa: CASSQIQRRDRGYNEQFF

abundance: -
j_gene: TRBJ2-1
v_gene: TRBV5-1
d_gene: TRBD2
CDR3nt: TGCGCCAGCAGCCGGAGTAGCCAGCGGGGCTACAATGAGCAGTTCTTC
CDR3aa: CASSRSSQRGYNEQFF

abundance: -
j_gene: TRBJ2-1
v_gene: TRBV7-3
d_gene: TRBD2
CDR3nt: TGTGCCAGCAGCCGCTTCACTAGCGGGGACTACAATGAGCAGTTCTTC
CDR3aa: CASSRFTSGDYNEQFF

abundance: -
j_gene: TRBJ1-2
v_gene: TRBV7-2
d_gene: -
CDR3nt: TGTGCCAGCAGCCCACTATGGGACTATGGCTACACCTTC
CDR3aa: CASSPLWDYGYTF

abundance: -
j_gene: TRBJ1-5
v_gene: TRBV3-1/TRBV3-2
d_gene: -
CDR3nt: TGTGCCAGCAGCCAAGATCTGAGACAGCCCCAGCATTTT
CDR3aa: CASSQDLRQPQHF

abundance: -
j_gene: TRBJ1-5
v_gene: TRBV18
d_gene: TRBD1
CDR3nt: TGTGCCAGCTCACCCCAGGGGGGAGGCGATCAGCCCCAGCATTTT
CDR3aa: CASSPQGGGDQPQHF

abundance: -
j_gene: TRBJ2-1
v_gene: TRBV7-9
d_gene: TRBD1
CDR3nt: TGTGCCAGCAGCTGGGGACAGCCCAATGAGCAGTTCTTC
CDR3aa: CASSWGQPNEQFF

abundance: -
j_gene: TRBJ1-5
v_gene: TRBV6-6
d_gene: -
CDR3nt: TGTGCCAGCAGCTATATGGGCGCTAGCAATCAGCCCCAGCATTTT
CDR3aa: CASSYMGASNQPQHF

abundance: -
j_gene: TRBJ2-1
v_gene: TRBV2
d_gene: -
CDR3nt: TGTGCCAGCAGTGAAGGAGGCAGGGCCACGATCGAGCAGTTCTTC
CDR3aa: CASSEGGRATIEQFF

abundance: many
j_gene: TRBJ1-1
v_gene: TRBV28
d_gene: -
CDR3nt: TGTGCCAGCAGTTTAAGTTGGGGGGCTGAAGCTTTCTTT
CDR3aa: CASSLSWGAEAFF

abundance: once
j_gene: TRBJ1-5
v_gene: TRBV19
d_gene: -
CDR3nt: TGTGCCAGCAAACCCGGACAGATCAATCAGCCCCAGCATTTT
CDR3aa: CASKPGQINQPQHF

abundance: -
j_gene: TRBJ2-5
v_gene: TRBV5-6
d_gene: TRBD2
CDR3nt: TGTGCCAGCAGCTCTCCCGGGGGCGGGAGGGCCTTTAGTGAGACCCAGTACTTC
CDR3aa: CASSSPGGGRAFSETQYF

abundance: -
j_gene: TRBJ2-2
v_gene: TRBV5-1
d_gene: TRBD2
CDR3nt: TGCGCCAGCAGCTTGCGAGTTCGGGTAGCGGGGATGTCGAACACCGGGGAGCTGTTTTTT
CDR3aa: CASSLRVRVAGMSNTGELFF

abundance: -
j_gene: TRBJ1-3
v_gene: TRBV3-1/TRBV3-2
d_gene: TRBD1
CDR3nt: TGTGCCAGCAGCCAAGATCGAGGGGGCTTCTCTGGAAACACCATATATTTT
CDR3aa: CASSQDRGGFSGNTIYF

abundance: -
j_gene: TRBJ1-2
v_gene: TRBV29-1
d_gene: -
CDR3nt: TGCAGCGTTGGCAACCTAGGGGTTTCTGGCGGCTACACCTTC
CDR3aa: CSVGNLGVSGGYTF

abundance: few
j_gene: TRBJ1-1
v_gene: TRBV25-1
d_gene: TRBD1
CDR3nt: TGTGCCAGCAGATCAGGGGGCACTGAAGCTTTCTTT
CDR3aa: CASRSGGTEAFF

abundance: once
j_gene: TRBJ2-2
v_gene: TRBV6-1
d_gene: TRBD1
CDR3nt: TGTGCCAGCAGTGAGGGACAGGGGGAGCTGTTTTTT
CDR3aa: CASSEGQGELFF